The 8 T cell receptor beta chains given below trace back to one sample, sequenced in a study of regulatory T cells in long-lasting Graves disease. Time point described: newly diagnosed GD, antithyroid drugs for less than 3 months. After RNA was extracted from PBMCs, the TCR library was made from it. Assembly of TCR beta libraries relied on iRepertoire HTBI primers together with Arm-PCR of CDR3 regions. TCRdb redid the calling of the multiplex PCR reads with MiXCR, one entry per CDR3 protein. The sample yields 540,000 or so distinct CDR3 sequences, roughly 13% seen once. These data are also associated with another study on T cells in Graves' hyperthyroidism and ophthalmopathy.

This specimen was peripheral blood mononuclear cells (PBMCs), taken at new diagnosis, from a patient treated with antithyroid drugs. These receptors were collected from a man aged 30 to 45 with Graves disease.

This clonotype was recorded at least ten times. The chain employs TRBV12-3 or TRBV12-4 and TRBJ1-1; D is unclear. The CDR3 contains 13 residues. V lost 5 bases and J 1 base, leaving 8 bases between the germline ends. The CDR3 nucleotides are TGTGCCAGCAGTATGAGAACGAACACTGAAGCTTTCTTT. Its protein is CASSMRTNTEAFF.

This clonotype was seen ten or more times. The chain is built from TRBV20-1 and TRBJ2-7; D not resolved. The CDR3 extends over 10 amino acids. Germline V CDR1 and CDR2: DFQATT, SNEGSKA (reference sequence). V lost 6 bases to trimming and J lost 5 bases, with 8 bases between them. The CDR3 DNA is TGCAGTGCGGCTACCGACGAGCAGTACTTC. Its protein is CSAATDEQYF.

This clonotype was observed many times. The V gene is TRBV27, the J gene TRBJ1-5, with a tentative D call TRBD1 (5 bases). CDR1 MNHEY and CDR2 SMNVEV come from the germline V gene (reference sequence). V was pared by 5 bases and J by 0 bases, with 14 bases between. This CDR3 has 16 residues. Written as DNA, the CDR3 is TGTGCCAGCAGTCCTACGGACACCTATAGCAATCAGCCCCAGCATTTT. Translation gives CASSPTDTYSNQPQHF.

This clonotype was detected a few times. J is TRBJ1-2 and V is TRBV6-5; 12 nucleotides match TRBD1. J was trimmed by 8 bases and V by 2 bases; bases with no gene match: 6. The CDR3 extends over 15 amino acids. Germline CDR1 reads MNHEY; CDR2 reads SVGAGI. The DNA of the CDR3 is TGTGCCAGCAGTTACCCGGGACAGGGGGCGTGGGGCTACACCTTC. This sequence encodes CASSYPGQGAWGYTF.

This clonotype was seen at least ten times. The chain is built from TRBV12-3 or TRBV12-4 and TRBJ1-5, with D perhaps matching TRBD1 (5 bases). V lost 6 bases to trimming and J lost 3 bases, with 12 bases between them. The CDR3 length is 14 residues. In DNA form, the CDR3 reads TGTGCCAGCAGCCGGGGACGGCACAATCAGCCCCAGCATTTT. Residues: CASSRGRHNQPQHF.

This clonotype was recorded at least ten times. This chain uses TRBV2 with TRBJ2-7; 10 nucleotides align to TRBD2. V lost 7 bases and J lost 3; bases outside the gene matches: 9. The CDR3 length is 15 residues. In germline, CDR1 is SNHLY, CDR2 FYNNEI. The CDR3 DNA reads as TGTGCCAGCAAGAAGGGACTAGCGTCATACTACGAGCAGTACTTC. As protein: CASKKGLASYYEQYF.

In this sample, this clonotype turned up many times. The chain has TRBV28 and TRBJ2-7; 7 bases agree with TRBD1. Per the germline V gene, CDR1 is MDHEN and CDR2 is SYDVKM. Trimming at V came to 7 bases and at J to 2 bases, leaving 5 bases not matched to a gene. The length of the CDR3 is 13 residues. The CDR3 here is CASTTGQTYEQYF. The CDR3 nucleotides are TGTGCCAGCACCACGGGACAGACCTACGAGCAGTACTTC.

This chain connects TRBV11-2 to TRBJ2-3; D assignment may be TRBD1 or TRBD2 (5 bases each). The V end was cut by 5 bases, the J end by 4 bases, with 19 bases between. This CDR3 region has 16 residues. CDR1 and CDR2 (germline): SGHAT, FQNNGV. The CDR3 region is CASSQEGTALADTQYF. CDR3 bases: TGTGCCAGCAGCCAAGAGGGGACGGCGTTAGCAGATACGCAGTATTTT.